This T cell receptor beta chain is from a study of cytomegalovirus exposure and HLA in healthy donors. Deletions cut 4 bases from V and 3 bases from J, with 18 bases between. CDR1 is SQVTM, CDR2 ANQGSEA, per germline. This CDR3 comprises 15 residues. PCR employed 60 Vbeta and 13 Jbeta primers. Libraries were prepared by immunoSEQ multiplex PCR; TCRdb keeps only in-frame clonotypes and omits some of them. This sample has over 150,000 clones, with 79% found just once. Sequenced sample: PBMCs. The chain employs TRBV29-1 and TRBJ1-1; possibly TRBD1 for D (6 bases). The sequence derives from a man younger than 40 in good health and CMV-seropositive. DNA for the CDR3: TGCAGCGTTGTTCGAGGGGGGGGGCTTGACACTGAAGCTTTCTTT. It translates to CSVVRGGGLDTEAFF.